This TCR beta chain was documented in a study of T cell changes during pregnancy in multiple sclerosis. The CDR3 is 13 residues long. Trimming removed 7 bases from V and 4 bases from J, with 13 bases in between. Germline V gives CDR1 MNHNY, CDR2 SVGAGI (reference sequence). This table comes from immunoSEQ multiplex PCR, and its TCRdb copy is limited to in-frame clones, with some not included. The table lists tens of thousands of clones, 91% of them singletons. The TCR sequence derives from a female donor in good health, enrolled as a control in a pregnancy study. Sequenced here: peripheral blood, sampled in the third trimester of pregnancy. This chain uses TRBV6-6 with TRBJ2-5; D is undetermined. Written as DNA, the CDR3 is TGTGCCAGCATCCCGACCTGGGCAGAGACCCAGTACTTC. Protein product: CASIPTWAETQYF.